Here is one T cell receptor (beta chain) with its context. Its antigen is still unknown. Trimming stripped 3 bases from V and 1 base from J, with 17 bases between. The CDR3 spans 16 residues. The germline CDR1 and CDR2 sequences are SGHDT and YYEEEE. TCRdb's table, derived via immunoSEQ multiplex PCR, lists solely in-frame clones and lacks some. The sample has tens of thousands of clones; roughly 85% are singletons. This entry belongs to a study of OX40 agonist ivuxolimab in advanced cancers. About the study: Partial responses occurred in three patients (one hepatocellular carcinoma, two cutaneous melanoma).

Overall study findings and caveats: Also showing low normalized T-cell clonal expansion were some of the nonresponders. Within 6 weeks, CD4+ and CD8+ blood T cells expanded clonally at 0.1 to 3.0 mg/kg.

The TCR sequence derives from an adult with an advanced solid tumor such as melanoma, head and neck, liver or kidney cancer. This rearrangement joins TRBV5-6 to TRBJ2-7; D call uncertain. The sample was CD4+ or CD8+ T cells sorted from blood, taken in a trial of the OX40 agonist ivuxolimab. The chain's CDR3 is CASSSPLSGASYEQYF. In nucleotides, the CDR3 is TGTGCCAGCAGCTCCCCCCTCTCGGGTGCGTCCTACGAGCAGTACTTC. Combining the CDR3 with reference TRBV5-6 and TRBJ2-7 gives the whole variable domain DAGVTQSPTHLIKTRGQQVTLRCSPKSGHDTVSWYQQALGQGPQFIFQYYEEEERQRGNFPDRFSGHQFPNYSSELNVNALLLGDSALYLCASSSPLSGASYEQYFGPGTRLTVT.